A selection of T cell receptor beta chains follows, all from one sample in a study of T cells in Graves' hyperthyroidism and ophthalmopathy. TCRdb recomputed calls from the multiplex PCR reads with MiXCR, one row per CDR3 protein. The sample shows approximately 520,000 distinct CDR3 sequences, 24% of them seen only once. Sequencing was done on a sample of blood. The origin of the receptors is a woman aged 25 to 39 with Graves' ophthalmopathy. The CDR3 runs from the conserved cysteine through the conserved F or W. D genes are given only for firm matches. Size is stated for part of the rows, as once, few or many counts, or as a class when the clone is expanded.

TRBV20-1	many	TRBJ2-5	TRBD1	CSAFDRVRETQYF	TGCAGTGCCTTTGACAGGGTTCGAGAGACCCAGTACTTC
TRBV12-3/TRBV12-4	many	TRBJ1-5	.	CASSFLGSYSNQPQHF	TGTGCCAGCAGTTTCCTGGGGAGCTATAGCAATCAGCCCCAGCATTTT
TRBV28	.	TRBJ1-3	.	CASNLGPSPTGNTIYF	TGTGCCAGCAACCTAGGCCCATCCCCGACCGGAAACACCATATATTTT
TRBV6-2/TRBV6-3	.	TRBJ1-5	.	CASSYRPFTGMDQPQHF	TGTGCCAGCAGTTACCGTCCCTTTACAGGGATGGATCAGCCCCAGCATTTT
TRBV12-3/TRBV12-4	.	TRBJ1-3	TRBD1	CASRATGEVGNTIYF	TGTGCCAGCAGGGCCACAGGGGAGGTCGGAAACACCATATATTTT
TRBV7-9	many	TRBJ2-5	TRBD2	CASSPLAGGLETQYF	TGTGCCAGCAGCCCTCTAGCGGGGGGTCTAGAGACCCAGTACTTC
TRBV6-5	.	TRBJ1-5	.	CASSYASGGQPQHF	TGTGCCAGCAGTTACGCTAGCGGAGGTCAGCCTCAGCATTTT
TRBV6-1	.	TRBJ2-5	.	CASTPWGRGETQYF	TGTGCCAGCACCCCCTGGGGTCGGGGGGAGACCCAGTACTTC
TRBV9	.	TRBJ2-2	TRBD1	CASSTGTGGAQGELFF	TGTGCCAGCAGCACGGGGACAGGGGGCGCTCAGGGGGAGCTGTTTTTT
TRBV15	.	TRBJ2-5	TRBD1	CATSDRGLEETQYF	TGTGCCACCAGCGACAGGGGATTGGAAGAGACCCAGTACTTC
TRBV6-9	.	TRBJ2-7	.	CASIISGQEQYF	TGTGCCAGCATTATTAGCGGACAGGAGCAGTACTTC
TRBV6-2/TRBV6-3	.	TRBJ2-5	.	CASSYSGIQETQYF	TGTGCCAGCAGTTACTCCGGGATCCAAGAGACCCAGTACTTC
TRBV20-1	many	TRBJ2-7	.	CSARRPSDYEQYF	TGCAGTGCTAGGCGGCCAAGTGACTACGAGCAGTACTTC
TRBV19	.	TRBJ2-7	.	CASIRPRNF	TGTGCCAGTATTCGGCCTCGAAACTTC
TRBV28	many	TRBJ2-7	.	CASRGYEQYF	TGTGCCAGCAGGGGATACGAGCAGTACTTC
TRBV6-5	many	TRBJ1-1	TRBD1	CASSRRVTGDTEAFF	TGTGCCAGCAGTCGGCGGGTGACAGGGGATACTGAAGCTTTCTTT
TRBV24-1	many	TRBJ2-5	.	CATSEGVRETQYF	TGTGCCACCAGCGAGGGGGTACGGGAGACCCAGTACTTC
TRBV20-1	many	TRBJ1-2	.	CSAQGNGYTF	TGCAGTGCCCAGGGGAATGGCTACACCTTC
TRBV5-1	.	TRBJ2-7	.	CASSEEGSGAGTYEQYF	TGCGCCAGCAGCGAGGAGGGATCAGGGGCGGGCACCTACGAGCAGTACTTC
TRBV12-3/TRBV12-4	few	TRBJ2-5	.	CASSLGQHQETQYF	TGTGCCAGCAGTTTAGGGCAACACCAAGAGACCCAGTACTTC
TRBV12-3/TRBV12-4	.	TRBJ1-1	.	CASRGVAMNTEAFF	TGTGCCAGCAGAGGTGTTGCTATGAACACTGAAGCTTTCTTT
TRBV7-2	few	TRBJ2-3	TRBD2	CASSLAGGTSDTQYF	TGTGCCAGCAGCTTAGCGGGGGGGACCTCAGATACGCAGTATTTT
TRBV6-5	few	TRBJ1-1	TRBD1	CASSFGTGRGEAFF	TGTGCCAGCAGTTTCGGGACAGGTCGGGGTGAAGCTTTCTTT
TRBV11-1	many	TRBJ1-3	TRBD1	CASSVAGQRTGKNTIYF	TGTGCCAGCAGCGTGGCCGGCCAGCGGACAGGAAAAAACACCATATATTTT
TRBV6-5	many	TRBJ2-5	TRBD2	CASSLRGALETQYF	TGTGCCAGCAGTTTGCGGGGGGCCCTAGAGACCCAGTACTTC
TRBV27	many	TRBJ1-2	TRBD1	CASSSLLAPGQHYGYTF	TGTGCCAGCAGTTCCCTACTAGCCCCGGGACAGCACTATGGCTACACCTTC
TRBV7-3	.	TRBJ2-7	.	CASSPEPPTYEQYF	TGTGCCAGCAGCCCCGAGCCGCCTACCTACGAGCAGTACTTC
TRBV2	many	TRBJ1-1	TRBD1	CASSTDRVEAFF	TGTGCCAGCAGTACCGACAGGGTTGAAGCTTTCTTT
TRBV19	many	TRBJ2-2	.	CATQTLRVGTGELFF	TGTGCCACCCAGACCCTGCGTGTGGGAACCGGGGAGCTGTTTTTT
TRBV19	.	TRBJ1-5	.	CASSGWGNYQPQHF	TGTGCCAGTAGTGGATGGGGGAATTACCAGCCCCAGCATTTT
TRBV5-1	.	TRBJ1-2	.	CASSLKYSGQTNYGYTF	TGCGCCAGCAGCTTAAAATACTCGGGACAAACTAACTATGGCTACACCTTC
TRBV20-1	few	TRBJ1-5	.	CSATDSLNMVQPQHF	TGCAGTGCAACGGACAGCCTAAACATGGTTCAGCCCCAGCATTTT
TRBV12-5	.	TRBJ1-6	.	CASGFDKSYNSPLHF	TGTGCTAGTGGTTTCGACAAGTCCTATAATTCACCCCTCCACTTT
TRBV12-3/TRBV12-4	.	TRBJ2-7	.	CASTRDGSYEQYF	TGTGCCAGCACTCGGGACGGCTCCTACGAGCAGTACTTC
TRBV20-1	many	TRBJ1-5	.	CSGLSKDSPYPPQHF	TGCAGTGGTTTAAGCAAGGACAGCCCCTATCCGCCCCAGCATTTT
TRBV27	few	TRBJ2-2	TRBD2	CATRLAYTGELFF	TGTGCCACGCGACTAGCGTACACCGGGGAGCTGTTTTTT
TRBV28	many	TRBJ1-2	.	CASTRGRYGYTF	TGTGCCAGCACCCGGGGCCGTTATGGCTACACCTTC
TRBV14	once	TRBJ1-1	.	CASSQELQGGLNTEAFF	TGTGCCAGCAGCCAAGAGTTACAGGGTGGGTTGAACACTGAAGCTTTCTTT
TRBV6-4	many	TRBJ1-2	.	CASTPGFRGLLQYGYTF	TGTGCCAGCACCCCGGGATTCCGAGGATTGTTGCAATATGGCTACACCTTC
TRBV6-1	few	TRBJ2-7	.	CASSSTPSEQYF	TGTGCCAGCAGCTCAACACCCTCCGAGCAGTACTTC
TRBV6-1	few	TRBJ2-2	TRBD2	CASSLRGGAVGELFF	TGTGCCAGCAGCCTTCGCGGGGGGGCGGTCGGGGAGCTGTTTTTT
TRBV6-1	many	TRBJ1-1	.	CASGLGLNTEAFF	TGTGCCAGTGGTTTGGGTTTGAACACTGAAGCTTTCTTT
TRBV15	many	TRBJ1-6	TRBD1	CATSASGAGGVSPLHF	TGTGCCACCAGCGCCAGCGGGGCAGGGGGCGTTTCACCCCTCCACTTT
TRBV20-1	.	TRBJ2-5	.	CSASMWVGETQYF	TGCAGTGCTAGCATGTGGGTCGGCGAGACCCAGTACTTC
TRBV6-1	many	TRBJ1-4	TRBD1	CATRKDRNNEKLFF	TGTGCCACCAGAAAGGACAGGAATAATGAAAAACTGTTTTTT
TRBV6-1	many	TRBJ1-3	.	CASSRDTFSGNTIYF	TGTGCCAGCAGTCGGGACACTTTCTCTGGAAACACCATATATTTT
TRBV19	.	TRBJ1-1	.	CASSTQDVNTEAFF	TGTGCCAGTAGTACCCAGGACGTGAACACTGAAGCTTTCTTT
TRBV5-1	once	TRBJ2-7	TRBD2	CASSLASASGTYEQYF	TGCGCCAGCAGCTTGGCCAGCGCTAGCGGGACCTACGAGCAGTACTTC
TRBV6-5	once	TRBJ1-2	.	CASSYSISGARNYGYTF	TGTGCCAGCAGTTACTCGATATCCGGGGCGAGAAACTATGGCTACACCTTC
TRBV9	many	TRBJ2-7	.	CASSPQVGGYEQYF	TGTGCCAGCAGCCCCCAGGTAGGAGGCTACGAGCAGTACTTC
TRBV20-1	few	TRBJ2-7	TRBD1	CSASATGEGKYEQYF	TGCAGTGCTAGCGCGACAGGGGAAGGAAAGTACGAGCAGTACTTC
TRBV29-1	many	TRBJ2-2	TRBD2	CSAGSGLAGGPVGLFF	TGCAGCGCCGGAAGCGGACTAGCGGGGGGCCCGGTCGGGCTGTTTTTT
TRBV30	many	TRBJ1-2	TRBD1	CAWTGTGVYGYTF	TGTGCCTGGACCGGGACAGGAGTCTATGGCTACACCTTC
TRBV2	many	TRBJ1-2	.	CASSDQEVYGYTF	TGTGCCAGCAGTGACCAGGAGGTCTATGGCTACACCTTC
TRBV6-2/TRBV6-3	few	TRBJ2-5	.	CASSTGGMETQYF	TGTGCCAGCAGCACTGGGGGGATGGAGACCCAGTACTTC
TRBV13	many	TRBJ1-3	.	CASILGIFSGNTIYF	TGTGCCAGCATCCTAGGGATTTTCTCTGGAAACACCATATATTTT
TRBV2	.	TRBJ2-7	TRBD1	CASSVEQGVYEQYF	TGTGCCAGCAGTGTGGAACAGGGGGTATACGAGCAGTACTTC
TRBV12-3/TRBV12-4	many	TRBJ2-5	.	CASSLALRLCVQETQYF	TGTGCCAGCAGTTTAGCCCTCAGATTGTGTGTACAAGAGACCCAGTACTTC